The T cell receptor (beta chain) under discussion was sequenced for a study of monozygotic twins with inflammatory bowel disease. Study-level results: Support was absent for any single strong signal or clonotype linked to IBD.

Template-switch reactions added UMIs with a 6-nucleotide sample barcode. The study subjected TCRalpha and TCRbeta cDNA to two nested PCRs of about 17 and 10 cycles. Using the 5' RACE reads, TCRdb records one entry per CDR3 protein without DNA. The table lists around 210,000 distinct CDR3 sequences. In regard to this clonotype: Its antigen is unidentified.

From germline, CDR1 is SEHNR and CDR2 FQNEAQ (reference sequence). This CDR3 is built from 13 residues. The receptor was derived from a human donor with ulcerative colitis or Crohn's disease, or a healthy co-twin of an affected twin (not recorded which). The J gene is TRBJ2-2, the V gene TRBV7-9. Sequenced sample: blood. The CDR3 sequence: CAKILSNTGELFF.